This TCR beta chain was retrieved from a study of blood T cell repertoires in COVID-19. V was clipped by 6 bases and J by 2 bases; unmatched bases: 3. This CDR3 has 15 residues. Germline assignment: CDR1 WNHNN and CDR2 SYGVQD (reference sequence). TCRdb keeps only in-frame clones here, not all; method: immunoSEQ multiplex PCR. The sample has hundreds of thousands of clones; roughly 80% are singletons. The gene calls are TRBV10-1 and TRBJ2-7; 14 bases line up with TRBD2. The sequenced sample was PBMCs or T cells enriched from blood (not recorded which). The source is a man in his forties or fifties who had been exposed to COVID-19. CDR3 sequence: CASRKGLAGAYEQYF. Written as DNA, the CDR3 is TGCGCCAGCAGGAAGGGACTAGCGGGGGCCTACGAGCAGTACTTC.